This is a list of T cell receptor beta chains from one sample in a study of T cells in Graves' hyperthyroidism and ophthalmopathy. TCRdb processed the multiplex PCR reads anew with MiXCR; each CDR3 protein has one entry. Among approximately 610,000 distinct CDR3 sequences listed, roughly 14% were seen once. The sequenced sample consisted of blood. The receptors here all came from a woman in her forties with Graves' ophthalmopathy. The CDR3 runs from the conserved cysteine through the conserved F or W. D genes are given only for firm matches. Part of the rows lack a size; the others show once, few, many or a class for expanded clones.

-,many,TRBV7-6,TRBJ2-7,TGTGCCAGCAGCTTAGCCCTACCGTCGGGAACTCTATTCGAGCAGTACTTC,CASSLALPSGTLFEQYF
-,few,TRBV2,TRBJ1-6,TGTGCCAGCAGTTGGTCCCAGGGAGTTAATTCACCCCTCCACTTT,CASSWSQGVNSPLHF
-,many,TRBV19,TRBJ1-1,TGTGCCAGTAGTGCTGAAGTTGACATGAACACTGAAGCTTTCTTT,CASSAEVDMNTEAFF
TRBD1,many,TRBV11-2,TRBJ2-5,TGTGCCAGCAGCTTTGGACAGGGGGGGTTGGAGACCCAGTACTTC,CASSFGQGGLETQYF
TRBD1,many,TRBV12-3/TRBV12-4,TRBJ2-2,TGTGCCAGCAAATTCGGGACAGGGGCCGGGGAGCTGTTTTTT,CASKFGTGAGELFF
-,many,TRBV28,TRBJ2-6,TGTGCCAGCAGCTCACTGGTGTTCTCTGGGGCCAACGTCCTGACTTTC,CASSSLVFSGANVLTF
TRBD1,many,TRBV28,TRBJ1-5,TGTGCCAGCAGTTTCCCTAGACAGGGGGCCGTCTCCGGGGCCCAGCATTTT,CASSFPRQGAVSGAQHF
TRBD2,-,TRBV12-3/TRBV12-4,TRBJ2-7,TGTGCCAGCACCCGTACGTTAGCGGGAGGGCCAGACGAGCAGTACTTC,CASTRTLAGGPDEQYF
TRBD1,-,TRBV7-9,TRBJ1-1,TGTGCCAGCAGCCGAACCGGACAGGGTACTGAAGCTTTCTTT,CASSRTGQGTEAFF
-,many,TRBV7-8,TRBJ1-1,TGTGCCAGCAGCTTACCCGGAGGGGACACTGAAGCTTTCTTT,CASSLPGGDTEAFF
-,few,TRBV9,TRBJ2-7,TGTGCCAGCAGCGCCAGGGAATCGTACTACGAGCAGTACTTC,CASSARESYYEQYF
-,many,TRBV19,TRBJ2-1,TGTGCCTGTAGGTCGAGGGGGAGCATCTACAATGAGCAGTTCTTC,CACRSRGSIYNEQFF
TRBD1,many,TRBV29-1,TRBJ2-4,TGCAGCGCCCAGGGACAGGGGGACATTCAGTACTTC,CSAQGQGDIQYF
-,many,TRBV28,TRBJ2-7,TGTGCCAGCAGTTTAGGAGGGAGAATGGGCGAGCAGTACTTC,CASSLGGRMGEQYF
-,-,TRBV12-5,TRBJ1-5,TGTGCTAGTGGTCTGGATCAGGTCGGTAGGCAGCCCCAGCATTTT,CASGLDQVGRQPQHF
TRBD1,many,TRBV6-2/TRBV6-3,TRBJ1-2,TGTGCCAGCAGTTTCAACGGGGGGACAGGGGGAAAATCCCATGGCTACACCTTC,CASSFNGGTGGKSHGYTF
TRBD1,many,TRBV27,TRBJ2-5,TGTGCCAGCGGGATTCCGGGACAGGGACGAGAGACCCAGTACTTC,CASGIPGQGRETQYF
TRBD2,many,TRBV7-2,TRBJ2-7,TGTGCCAGCAGCTTAGCTAGCGGGCCCTACGAGCAGTACTTC,CASSLASGPYEQYF
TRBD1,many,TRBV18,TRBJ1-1,TGTGCCAGCTCACCACCTAGGGACAGGGGGATCAAAGCTTTCTTT,CASSPPRDRGIKAFF
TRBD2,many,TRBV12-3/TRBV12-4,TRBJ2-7,TGTGCCAGCAGTCGATTTAGCGGGATTAACGAGCAGTACTTC,CASSRFSGINEQYF
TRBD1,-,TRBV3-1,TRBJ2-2,TGTGCCAGCAGCCATACGGACAGGGGGAACACCGGGGAGCTGTTTTTT,CASSHTDRGNTGELFF
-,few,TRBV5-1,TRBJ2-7,TGCGCCAGCAGCGCCCTCCTTGGAGCGGACCTCGTGGGGGAGCAGTACTTC,CASSALLGADLVGEQYF
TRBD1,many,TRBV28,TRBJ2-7,TGTGCCTCGAGGGCCAGCCAGGGGGCAGGGAACTCCTACGAGCAGTACTTC,CASRASQGAGNSYEQYF